The present T cell receptor beta chain was sequenced within a study of cytomegalovirus exposure and HLA in healthy donors. The PCR was carried out with 60 Vbeta primers and 13 Jbeta primers. Data came from immunoSEQ multiplex PCR; TCRdb stores just in-frame clones and leaves some out. Counted here are 110,000 or so clones, around 72% occurring once; the ten biggest clones make up about 5.3%. This TCR was sampled from a male donor in good health and CMV-seronegative. What was sequenced was PBMCs.

CDR3 sequence: CASRAGTGTMNTEAFF. In nucleotides, the CDR3 is TGTGCCAGCAGGGCCGGGACAGGGACCATGAACACTGAAGCTTTCTTT. The chain employs TRBV28 and TRBJ1-1; 9 bases agree with TRBD1. The CDR3 length is 16 residues. Germline V lookup: CDR1 MDHEN, CDR2 SYDVKM. V shed 6 bases and J 0 bases; nucleotides not matched to a gene: 8.